The 27 T cell receptor beta chains below all came from one sample that was sequenced in a study of post-analysis software for immune sequencing data (dated by TCRdb to 2014 to 2015). Results the study describes overall, beyond this receptor: Patients showed significantly higher frequencies than controls for several TRBV segments, among them TRBV5-6, TRBV5-1 and TRBV20-1.

Antigens of these TCRs are unknown. The library was generated by PCR. The instrument given in TCRdb is Illumina HiSeq 2500. To reduce PCR and sequencing biases, unique molecular identifiers were incorporated into the TCR beta cDNA libraries. In TCRdb, the public reads were trimmed at Q25 with fastp and aligned with MiXCR, with productive beta chains retained. Identical CDR3 protein sequences are pooled into one entry, listed with their most common genes and DNA. A total of roughly 670,000 distinct CDR3 sequences appear in this sample, approximately 60% of them only once. The ten largest clones take up about 11% of the sample. The source material was blood. The receptors originated from a girl aged 2 to 9 with multiple sclerosis.

The chain has TRBV7-2 and TRBJ2-3; the D gene is possibly TRBD1 (8 bases). This CDR3 is 16 amino acids long. The V gene lost 3 bases and the J gene lost 2 bases, with 15 bases spanning the gap. In germline, CDR1 is SGHTA, CDR2 FQGNSA. CDR3 DNA: TGTGCCAGCAGCTTCTACAGGGGGGGCAACACAGATACGCAGTATTTT. Its protein is CASSFYRGGNTDTQYF.

This clonotype was seen a single time. The chain combines TRBV24-1 with TRBJ1-2; D remains ambiguous. Germline CDR1 reads KGHDR; CDR2 reads SFDVKD. CDR3 length equals 13 residues. V was shortened by 5 bases and J by 0 bases, with 6 bases between the two germline ends. This CDR3 is CATSGGTNYGYTF. CDR3 nucleotide sequence: TGTGCCACCAGTGGTGGGACTAACTATGGCTACACCTTC.

The CDR3 coding sequence is TGTGCCAGCAGTGATGCGGAGGGGAGAGATACGCAGTATTTT. It specifies CASSDAEGRDTQYF. The chain recombines TRBV6-5 with TRBJ2-3, with a possible D match to TRBD2 (6 bases). CDR1 and CDR2 from the germline V gene are MNHEY and SVGAGI. This CDR3 comprises 14 residues. Trimming removed 5 bases at V and 5 bases at J, with 14 bases between.

A few counts support this clonotype. As DNA, the CDR3 is TGCAGTGCTAGACCCGCGGGGGCCTTCTACGAGCAGTACTTC. Residues: CSARPAGAFYEQYF. The chain carries TRBV20-1 and TRBJ2-7; possible D gene TRBD2, 7 bases. Germline CDR1 and CDR2: DFQATT and SNEGSKA (reference sequence). Trimming stripped 2 bases from V and 3 bases from J, with 14 bases between. The CDR3 has 14 residues.

A few counts support this clonotype. J is TRBJ2-1 and V is TRBV12-3 or TRBV12-4; D may be TRBD1 or TRBD2 (5 bases each). The CDR3 runs 12 residues. V dropped 3 bases and J dropped 9 bases, with 9 bases sitting between them. In DNA, the CDR3 is TGTGCCAGCAGTTTTAAGGGGAGTGAGCAGTTCTTC. It yields the protein CASSFKGSEQFF.

The chain couples TRBV10-3 to TRBJ2-1; perhaps TRBD2 as D (6 bases). Trimming removed 3 bases at V and 12 bases at J, with 15 bases between. This CDR3 contains 13 residues. Germline CDR1 reads ENHRY; CDR2 reads SYGVKD. In DNA, the CDR3 is TGTGCCATCAGTGAACGGGAGAAGGTCGGGCAGTTCTTC. It codes for CAISEREKVGQFF.

The chain links TRBV30 to TRBJ2-5, with 9 nucleotides matching TRBD2. CDR1 is GTSNPN, CDR2 SVGIG, per germline (reference sequence). J gave up 2 bases and V 2 bases, and 3 bases lay outside the gene matches. The CDR3 has 14 amino acids. Here the CDR3 DNA reads TGTGCCTGGAGTCGACTAGCGGTACAAGAGACCCAGTACTTC. It translates to CAWSRLAVQETQYF. The variable domain in full, completed from reference TRBV30 and TRBJ2-5, reads SQTIHQWPATLVQPVGSPLSLECTVEGTSNPNLYWYRQAAGRGLQLLFYSVGIGQISSEVPQNLSASRPQDRQFILSSKKLLLSDSGFYLCAWSRLAVQETQYFGPGTRLLVL.

This sequence joins TRBV6-4 and TRBJ2-2; D is tentatively TRBD1 or TRBD2 (6 bases each). V was clipped by 0 bases and J by 6 bases, with 11 bases between them. Per germline, CDR1 MRHNA and CDR2 SNTAGT. The CDR3 runs 15 residues. The CDR3 DNA sequence: TGTGCCAGCAGTGACTCGGAGAGGGGGGCCGGGGAGCTGTTTTTT. Protein: CASSDSERGAGELFF.

The CDR3 coding sequence is TGTGCCAGCTCACCTTCGGAGGACAGCCCTAATGGCTACACCTTC. Protein: CASSPSEDSPNGYTF. The chain combines TRBV18 with TRBJ1-2, with a tentative D call TRBD1 (6 bases). Trimming cost V 3 bases and J 6 bases, with 17 bases left between them. The CDR3 consists of 15 residues. The germline CDR1 and CDR2 sequences are KGHSH and LQKENI.

The sample holds a few counts of this clonotype. The chain combines TRBV6-5 with TRBJ2-7, with 7 bases that match TRBD2. Germline CDR1 is MNHEY and CDR2 is SVGAGI. V gave up 6 bases and J gave up 0 bases; unmatched junction bases: 11. The CDR3 consists of 16 residues. The CDR3 spells CASRSTSSLSSYEQYF. In DNA form, the CDR3 reads TGTGCCAGCAGATCGACTAGCTCTTTGAGCTCCTACGAGCAGTACTTC.

The rearrangement uses TRBV19 and TRBJ2-1; 12 bases line up with TRBD2. Germline lookup yields CDR1 LNHDA and CDR2 SQIVND (reference sequence). V shed 6 bases and J 7 bases; nucleotides not matched to a gene: 7. This CDR3 comprises 15 residues. CDR3 protein: CASRYGTSGLNEQFF. For the CDR3, the DNA is TGTGCCAGTAGGTATGGGACTAGCGGGCTGAATGAGCAGTTCTTC.

This clonotype has just a few counts. V gene TRBV2 combines with J gene TRBJ2-3; tentatively, D is TRBD1 (5 bases). The V and J ends lost 4 bases and 0 bases respectively, with 8 bases between them. The V gene's germline CDR1 is SNHLY and CDR2 FYNNEI. This CDR3 spans 14 amino acids. CDR3 amino acids: CASSATVSTDTQYF. CDR3 in DNA: TGTGCCAGCAGTGCGACAGTTAGCACAGATACGCAGTATTTT.

The rearrangement uses TRBV12-3 or TRBV12-4 and TRBJ1-6; D uncertain. V lost 0 bases and J 4 bases, leaving 10 bases between the germline ends. The CDR3 is 16 residues long. CDR3 DNA: TGTGCCAGCAGTTTAGCATCCCTCGGTTATAATTCACCCCTCCACTTT. It specifies CASSLASLGYNSPLHF.

The chain couples TRBV10-1 to TRBJ2-1, with TRBD1 matching over 7 bases. This CDR3 has 14 residues. Germline CDR1 WNHNN, CDR2 SYGVQD (reference sequence). The V gene end was trimmed by 7 bases and the J gene end by 5 bases; junction bases not matched to a gene: 8. CDR3 in amino acids: CASIHRGENNEQFF. The CDR3 DNA sequence: TGCGCCAGCATCCACAGGGGCGAGAACAATGAGCAGTTCTTC.

The chain employs TRBV29-1 and TRBJ1-1; TRBD1 is a possible D gene (5 bases). The CDR3 is 13 residues long. V shed 4 bases and J shed 0 bases, with 9 bases lying between them. Germline CDR1 and CDR2: SQVTM and ANQGSEA. CDR3 region: CSVGQSMNTEAFF. Here the CDR3 DNA reads TGCAGCGTTGGACAGTCCATGAACACTGAAGCTTTCTTT.

As to this clonotype: A much larger clone lies a single base off, so this may be a read error. This chain links TRBV5-1 with TRBJ2-1, with D uncertain. The CDR3 has 14 amino acids. Germline CDR1 and CDR2: SGHRS and YFSETQ. The DNA of the CDR3 is TGCGCCAGCAGCCTAGGTGGCACTTACAATGGGCAGTTCTTC. Amino acid sequence: CASSLGGTYNGQFF.

The rearrangement uses TRBV20-1 and TRBJ2-5; D call uncertain. The closer fit of TRBJ2-7 to the DNA end suggests the J call may be wrong. The germline V gene has CDR1 DFQATT and CDR2 SNEGSKA (reference sequence). CDR3 size: 13 residues. The CDR3 loop is CSARGDHPHEQYF. The CDR3 DNA is TGCAGTGCTAGAGGGGATCATCCCCACGAGCAGTACTTC.

This clonotype was found once. V gene TRBV27 combines with J gene TRBJ2-1, with 11 bases aligning to TRBD2. The germline gives CDR1 MNHEY, CDR2 SMNVEV (reference sequence). There are 15 residues in the CDR3. J was trimmed by 6 bases and V by 5 bases; bases with no gene match: 6. In DNA form, the CDR3 reads TGTGCCAGCAGTCGGGGACTAGCGGTGGGCAATGAGCAGTTCTTC. Residues: CASSRGLAVGNEQFF.

This chain links TRBV25-1 with TRBJ2-5, with 8 bases that match TRBD2. There are 17 residues in the CDR3. The V segment lost 1 base and the J segment 4 bases; nucleotides outside the gene matches: 11. Germline assignment: CDR1 MGHDK and CDR2 SYGVNS. For the CDR3, the DNA is TGTGCCAGCAGTGAATCTATCGCCGGGGGGGCCAGAGAGACCCAGTACTTC. This codes for CASSESIAGGARETQYF. The variable domain in full, completed from reference TRBV25-1 and TRBJ2-5, reads EADIYQTPRYLVIGTGKKITLECSQTMGHDKMYWYQQDPGMELHLIHYSYGVNSTEKGDLSSESTVSRIRTEHFPLTLESARPSHTSQYLCASSESIAGGARETQYFGPGTRLLVL.

This clonotype was seen a few times. This chain uses TRBV7-2 with TRBJ2-7; D remains unclear. Trimming took 4 bases from V and 6 from J, leaving 10 bases between them. Germline-derived CDR1 and CDR2 are SGHTA and FQGNSA. The CDR3 has 12 amino acids. Written as DNA, the CDR3 is TGTGCCAGCAGCTCCAATACCTGCGAGCAGTACTTC. It encodes CASSSNTCEQYF.

This chain connects TRBV20-1 to TRBJ2-3; 12 nucleotides agree with TRBD2. The junction had 6 bases not matched to a gene; V was cut back by 6 bases and J by 5 bases. CDR3 length equals 14 residues. The germline V gene has CDR1 DFQATT and CDR2 SNEGSKA (reference sequence). The CDR3 DNA sequence: TGCAGTGCCCGAACTAGCGGGGGGATAGATACGCAGTATTTT. It encodes CSARTSGGIDTQYF.

The rearrangement links TRBV29-1 to TRBJ2-1; D is possibly TRBD2 (6 bases). V was shortened by 7 bases and J by 1 base, with 23 bases between the two germline ends. Per germline, CDR1 SQVTM and CDR2 ANQGSEA. This CDR3 has 17 residues. For the CDR3, the DNA is TGCAGCGCCCGACCCTCAGTCCGTAGCGGTTCCTACAATGAGCAGTTCTTC. Protein sequence: CSARPSVRSGSYNEQFF.

This clonotype has a single count. The junction and the germline gene differ at one end; a read error may be behind it. This chain uses TRBV2 with TRBJ2-7; D ambiguous. The germline V gene has CDR1 SNHLY and CDR2 FYNNEI. The CDR3 is 11 amino acids. CDR3 protein: CARSEMYEQYF. The CDR3 DNA sequence: TGTGCCAGAAGTGAGATGTACGAGCAGTACTTC.

The chain combines TRBV9 with TRBJ1-2; D is uncertain. The V gene's germline CDR1 is SGDLS and CDR2 YYNGEE. V was clipped by 4 bases and J by 0 bases, with 10 bases between them. The CDR3 is 14 amino acids. CDR3 amino acids: CASSYVPPNYGYTF. The CDR3 bases are TGTGCCAGCAGCTACGTGCCACCTAACTATGGCTACACCTTC.

The chain combines TRBV29-1 with TRBJ1-5; 7 bases line up with TRBD1. J gave up 5 bases and V 6 bases, and 4 bases lay outside the gene matches. This CDR3 is built from 12 residues. Germline CDR1 SQVTM, CDR2 ANQGSEA. The CDR3 bases are TGCAGCGTAGGGGACAGCGATCAGCCCCAGCATTTT. Residues: CSVGDSDQPQHF.

The chain combines TRBV29-1 with TRBJ2-1, with D possibly TRBD1 on 6 matching bases. Trimming removed 4 bases at V and 0 bases at J, with 16 bases between. The CDR3 sequence is 16 residues long. Germline assignment: CDR1 SQVTM and CDR2 ANQGSEA. CDR3 region: CSVALLRGSSYNEQFF. The CDR3 DNA sequence: TGCAGCGTTGCTTTACTAAGGGGGAGCTCCTACAATGAGCAGTTCTTC.

The chain links TRBV19 to TRBJ1-2; D ambiguous. Germline V gene lookup returns CDR1 LNHDA and CDR2 SQIVND (reference sequence). CDR3 length: 14 residues. Trimming took 5 bases from V and 1 from J, leaving 11 bases between them. CDR3 sequence reads: CASSSHASNYGYTF. The CDR3 nucleotides are TGTGCCAGTAGTTCCCACGCCAGTAACTATGGCTACACCTTC.